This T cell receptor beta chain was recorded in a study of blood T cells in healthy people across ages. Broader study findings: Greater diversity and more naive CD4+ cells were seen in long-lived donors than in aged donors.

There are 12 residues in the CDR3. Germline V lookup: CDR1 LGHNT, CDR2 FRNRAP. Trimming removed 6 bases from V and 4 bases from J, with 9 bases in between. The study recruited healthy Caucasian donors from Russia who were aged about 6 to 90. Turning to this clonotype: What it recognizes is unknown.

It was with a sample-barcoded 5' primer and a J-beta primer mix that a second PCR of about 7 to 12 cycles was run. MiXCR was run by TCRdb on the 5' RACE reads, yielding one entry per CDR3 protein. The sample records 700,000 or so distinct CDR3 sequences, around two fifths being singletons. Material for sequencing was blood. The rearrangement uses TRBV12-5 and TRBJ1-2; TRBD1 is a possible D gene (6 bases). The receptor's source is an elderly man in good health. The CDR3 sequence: CASGQTGYGYTF. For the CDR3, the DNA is TGTGCTAGTGGCCAGACAGGCTATGGCTACACCTTC.